What follows is one TCR beta chain and its context. Its antigen is currently not known. One end of the junction fails to match germline, which may point to a read error. From the cysteine up to the phenylalanine, the CDR3 has a length of 19 residues. The kept DNA is CDR3 alone, 57 bases in frame from the first base. CDR1 MNHNS and CDR2 SASEGT were looked up in the germline V gene. Enrolling through a virtual design, the prospective study's participants ranged in age from about 18 to 89 years and lived across about two dozen United States geographic areas. Cohort assignment in the prospective study relied on participant-reported clinical history from a screening survey and a study questionnaire. Recovered participants in ImmuneRACE Cohort 3 were defined by two consecutive negative NP/OP PCR tests, clearance by a healthcare professional, or resolution of symptoms. Each participant in the prospective study had whole blood, serum and a nasopharyngeal or oropharyngeal swab collected by mobile phlebotomists. Prospective study participants could optionally give additional blood draws and questionnaires over an approximately 2-month period. Blood samples from the prospective study were shipped frozen or at room temperature prior to DNA extraction.

The data derive from a study of blood T cell repertoires in COVID-19 (dated by TCRdb to 2020 to 2021). About the study as a whole: The collaborator samples originated in the United States, Italy and Spain and spanned the acute and convalescent phases of COVID-19. The material from the prospective study consisted of cDNA or gDNA derived from T cells, B-cell-depleted T cells, or PBMCs. Subjects who had been exposed to COVID-19, were actively infected with it, or had recovered from it provided the deeply sampled blood TCRbeta repertoires that made up the dataset. The repertoires were released in a freely available public database intended as a resource for research on the immune response to SARS-CoV-2. Samples came from the ongoing ImmuneRACE study (first 160 participants) plus 1,254 subjects from 6 global collaborators. Nearly every sample came with metadata listing a de-identified subject ID, COVID-19 status, age in years and sex. HLA class I and class II types, where available, came from metadata supplied by the sample provider rather than from assay-based typing. The paper as a whole reports these results and caveats: The amount of clinical and demographic metadata varied by source and participant and was provided uncurated.

The immunoSEQ Assay, a bias-controlled multiplex PCR, was used to amplify TCRbeta CDR3 regions from genomic DNA. Per the source publication's procedure: The number of nucleated cells in each sample was estimated by amplification of reference gene primers within the assay. To quantify the absolute abundance of each unique TCRbeta CDR3 rearrangement, sequence reads were collapsed and filtered. For each sample, productive Simpson clonality was calculated by taking the square root of Simpson's diversity index across productive rearrangements. Entries here come from immuneACCESS through TCRdb and include only in-frame sequences with V and J called. Some clones fail to appear in such tables; in the studies checked, an unresolved V gene covers under half of the shortfall, and the cause of the remainder is unknown. D and trimming come from the DNA, and the V and J calls and clone size come from that table. The sample contains over 150,000 clones, approximately 80% of them found a single time. 17% of the sample comes from the top ten.

The sample taken for sequencing was PBMCs or T cells enriched from blood (not recorded which). This receptor was identified in a woman aged 45-65 years who had recovered from COVID-19. The V and J segments used are TRBV6-1 and TRBJ1-6; the D gene assignment is ambiguous. The sequenced DNA is TGTGCCAGCAGTGCTAAAGCCGGAGGATCCACCGAGGGAAATTCGCCCCTCCACTTT. The translation is CASSAKAGGSTEGNSPLHF.